This TCR beta chain was identified during a study of PD-L1 blockade in urothelial cancer (dated 2017 in TCRdb). At the level of the whole study: All patients started therapy around 2014 and received atezolizumab 1,200 mg intravenously every 3 weeks. Blood samples were analyzed 3 weeks after the start of treatment (second dose) and 6 weeks after the start of treatment. Durable clinical benefit was defined as progression-free survival longer than 6 months, and TCR features were also tested against progression-free and overall survival. Twenty-five of 29 patients were males with bladder-origin urothelial cancer, and about 65% of the roughly 30 reported a prior smoking history. Durable clinical benefit was achieved by nine patients and was not achieved by 20 patients. An ECOG performance status of 0 or 1 was recorded for the patients, and 0 to 3 prior chemotherapy regimens had been received by the patients. TCR sequencing covered pretreatment tumor samples and matched, serially collected peripheral blood taken before and after atezolizumab treatment. Some 29 patients had pretreatment blood TCR-seq, around 25 had at least one posttreatment blood collection, and around 25 had tumor TCR-seq. Somatic, immune and clinical correlates of response to PD-L1 blockade with atezolizumab in urothelial cancer were the focus of an exploratory multi-omic analysis. In the same patients, whole exome sequencing and RNA sequencing of pretreatment tumors were performed in addition to TCR sequencing. Blood samples gave a median of roughly 150,000 T cells and 88,000 or so unique TCRs, with a median clonality of 0.080.

As to this clone: Its antigen is not yet known. Nothing much larger sits one base from this clone, and base qualities are not available.

A total of under 30 patients with locally advanced or metastatic urothelial carcinoma, treated at Memorial Sloan Kettering on a trial protocol, made up the cohort. Peripheral blood mononuclear cells were collected pretreatment and during treatment, with between 1 and 8 total time points obtained per patient. The Qiagen DNeasy Blood extraction kit was used to purify genomic DNA from total PBMCs and tumor samples. PBMCs were collected pretreatment and during treatment and were isolated and stored as previously described. What the study reported, not specific to this receptor: At 3 weeks after the start of treatment, tumor-associated TCR clones in peripheral blood had expanded more in patients with durable benefit (n of about 22, p = 0.022). Small sample size (n ≈ 29) and many exploratory analyses mean the results are intended to be hypothesis-generating. Improved progression-free and overall survival was associated with having pretreatment peripheral blood TCR clonality below the median.

Synthetic TCR analog templates were spiked into each PCR to estimate absolute template abundance from read counts. TCRbeta CDR3 regions were amplified from genomic DNA with bias-controlled V and J gene primers using the immunoSEQ assay. Rearranged TCRbeta segments were sequenced at approximately 20X coverage. The authors' pipeline ran thus. Clustering was used to correct sequencing errors, and CDR3s were annotated against IMGT to assign V, D and J genes. Downstream analyses used only productive TCRbeta rearrangements and left out out-of-frame or stop-codon sequences. To compute clonality, Shannon entropy was normalized by the log of the number of unique productive sequences and then subtracted from one. Clones differing between time points or between blood and tumor were identified using Fisher's exact test with Benjamini-Hochberg correction, with an adjusted p below 0.01 applied as the threshold. In its TCRdb copy, this immuneACCESS table keeps in-frame sequences only and misses some clones. Where compared with another copy, unresolved V genes explain less than half of these, and the others have no known cause. V, J and clone size are taken as reported in that table, and D and trimming were inferred from the DNA itself. The sample profile shows roughly 32,000 clones; around 80% of them were found once. The ten largest account for under 40% of the sample.

Its CDR3 holds 14 amino acids, cysteine through phenylalanine. The CDR3 DNA has 42 bases and is translated from base 1. The germline V gene (reference sequence) yields MNHNY for CDR1 and SVGAGI for CDR2. Deletion took 6 bases off V and 0 bases off J, with a span of 9 bases between the germline ends. The source was PBMCs, collected around atezolizumab (anti-PD-L1) treatment. Rearrangement joined TRBV6-6 to TRBJ2-1; the D region possibly corresponds to TRBD1 (5 bases align). The sequence was collected from a man aged 55 to 70 with urothelial cancer. The sequenced DNA is TGTGCCAGCAGGCAGGGAAGCTCCTACAATGAGCAGTTCTTC. The translation is CASRQGSSYNEQFF.